These 6 T cell receptor beta chains originate from one sample sequenced in a study of blood T cells in healthy people across ages. The use of a sample-barcoded 5' primer and a J-beta primer mix characterized a second PCR of about 7 to 12 cycles. Using its own MiXCR run on the 5' RACE reads, TCRdb lists one record per CDR3 protein. The profile shows 550,000 to 700,000 distinct CDR3 sequences, about 26% of them singletons. Sequenced sample: blood. The receptor source for this set is a woman in her sixties or seventies in good health.

V is TRBV20-1 and J is TRBJ2-5; tentatively, D is TRBD2 (6 bases). CDR1 DFQATT and CDR2 SNEGSKA come from the germline V gene (reference sequence). The CDR3 contains 15 residues. Trimming stripped 8 bases from V and 5 bases from J, with 24 bases between. CDR3 DNA: TGCAGTACCGGGGGTGACAATAGGGACGTGGAGACCCAGTACTTC. Translating it yields CSTGGDNRDVETQYF.

V usage is TRBV12-3 or TRBV12-4 and J usage is TRBJ1-2, with a tentative D call TRBD1 (5 bases). Trimming stripped 3 bases from V and 7 bases from J, with 18 bases between. The CDR3 totals 15 residues. CDR3 protein: CASSLSGLLSSGYTF. In DNA form, the CDR3 reads TGTGCCAGCAGTTTGTCAGGGCTCTTATCCTCTGGCTACACCTTC.

The chain uses TRBV6-5 and TRBJ1-2; D is unresolved. The germline V gene has CDR1 MNHEY and CDR2 SVGAGI. This CDR3 region has 14 residues. V lost 1 base, J lost 4 bases, and 10 bases lay in between. CDR3 sequence reads: CASSYLGVVYGYTF. CDR3 DNA sequence: TGTGCCAGCAGTTACTTGGGCGTCGTCTATGGCTACACCTTC.

This clonotype has just a few counts. This chain joins TRBV20-1 and TRBJ2-7, with D possibly called TRBD1 or TRBD2 (5 bases each). V was clipped by 7 bases and J by 4 bases, with 14 bases between them. Germline V gene data show CDR1 as DFQATT and CDR2 as SNEGSKA (reference sequence). The CDR3 consists of 12 residues. The CDR3 reads CSVPGRRYEQYF. As DNA, the CDR3 is TGCAGTGTCCCGGGACGGAGATACGAGCAGTACTTC.

The table lists this clonotype with a few counts. The rearrangement uses TRBV12-5 and TRBJ2-5, with TRBD2 as a possible D gene (5 bases). The J call may be mistaken, given a closer DNA end match to TRBJ2-1. This CDR3 has 12 residues. The germline V gene has CDR1 LGHNT and CDR2 FRNRAP. In nucleotides, the CDR3 is TGTGCTAGTGGTTTGGGAATAGCGGAGCAGTTCTTC. This encodes CASGLGIAEQFF.

In this sample, this clonotype turned up a few times. The J gene is TRBJ2-3, the V gene TRBV2; 8 nucleotides align to TRBD2. The germline V gene has CDR1 SNHLY and CDR2 FYNNEI. J was trimmed by 6 bases and V by 7 bases; bases with no gene match: 9. This CDR3 contains 14 residues. CDR3 protein: CASTESGGLDTQYF. The CDR3 nucleotides are TGTGCCAGCACCGAAAGCGGGGGTTTGGATACGCAGTATTTT.